The next 5 T cell receptor beta chains were all read from a single sample in a study of blood T cell repertoires in COVID-19. Repertoires were generated with immunoSEQ multiplex PCR, while TCRdb's copy carries only in-frame clones and drops some. This table has about 260,000 clones, approximately 89% appearing once. Sequencing was performed on peripheral blood. The receptors stem from a man aged 35 to 55 who had recovered from COVID-19.

The chain links TRBV5-4 to TRBJ1-6; D call uncertain. The length of the CDR3 is 15 residues. The germline gives CDR1 SGHNT, CDR2 YYREEE (reference sequence). V shed 1 base and J shed 10 bases, with 15 bases lying between them. The CDR3 here is CASSLYGALNSPLHF. The DNA for the CDR3 is TGTGCCAGCAGCTTGTACGGTGCGCTAAACTCACCCCTCCACTTT.

The gene calls are TRBV5-1 and TRBJ1-2; D is uncertain. The CDR3 contains 14 residues. Germline assignment: CDR1 SGHRS and CDR2 YFSETQ. The germline V and J ends were trimmed by 4 bases and 4 bases, with 14 bases remaining between them. CDR3 sequence reads: CASSVKDSLYGYTF. CDR3 in DNA: TGCGCCAGCAGCGTGAAAGACTCCCTCTATGGCTACACCTTC.

The rearrangement links TRBV7-6 to TRBJ1-3, with 12 bases matching TRBD1. Per germline, CDR1 SGHVS and CDR2 FNYEAQ. The CDR3 contains 18 residues. The V gene end was trimmed by 5 bases and the J gene end by 1 base; junction bases not matched to a gene: 9. CDR3 amino acids: CASSLGTGGAVSGNTIYF. DNA for the CDR3: TGTGCCAGCAGCCTCGGGACAGGGGGCGCAGTTTCTGGAAACACCATATATTTT.

This chain links TRBV5-4 with TRBJ1-2; D uncertain. Trimming took 0 bases from V and 1 from J, leaving 10 bases between them. From germline, CDR1 is SGHNT and CDR2 YYREEE (reference sequence). The CDR3 consists of 15 residues. Written as DNA, the CDR3 is TGTGCCAGCAGCTTGGAAGCGGCCTATAACTATGGCTACACCTTC. The encoded protein is CASSLEAAYNYGYTF. The complete variable domain, with remaining parts taken from reference TRBV5-4 and TRBJ1-2, reads ETGVTQSPTHLIKTRGQQVTLRCSSQSGHNTVSWYQQALGQGPQFIFQYYREEENGRGNFPPRFSGLQFPNYSSELNVNALELDDSALYLCASSLEAAYNYGYTFGSGTRLTVV.

The gene calls are TRBV10-2 and TRBJ2-7; 8 positions agree with TRBD1. Germline CDR1 reads WSHSY; CDR2 reads SAAADI. The CDR3 has 15 residues. The ends lost 5 bases at V and 5 bases at J; junction bases unmatched: 11. DNA for the CDR3: TGCGCCAGCAGTTCCCGGGACAGGCCCTTTCACGAGCAGTACTTC. As protein: CASSSRDRPFHEQYF.